This paragraph reports one TCR beta chain. At cycle 4 day 1, cycle 7 day 1, and baseline, blood was sampled. This sample was taken from a study of OX40 agonist ivuxolimab in advanced cancers. V gave up 0 bases and J gave up 6 bases, with 10 bases separating them. CDR1 and CDR2 (germline): SGHVS, FNYEAQ. The CDR3 extends over 14 amino acids. Measured with immunoSEQ multiplex PCR; TCRdb has only the in-frame clones, and not every one. The sample shows 45,000 to 60,000 clones, 85% to 95% of them seen only once. The source was CD4+ or CD8+ T cells sorted from blood, collected in a trial of the OX40 agonist ivuxolimab. V is TRBV7-6 and J is TRBJ2-3, with TRBD2 as a possible D gene (5 bases). This TCR came from an adult with an advanced solid tumor such as melanoma, head and neck, liver or kidney cancer. CDR3 sequence (DNA): TGTGCCAGCAGCTTAGCGGGAGATGTGGATACGCAGTATTTT. This sequence encodes CASSLAGDVDTQYF. The full variable domain, its missing parts supplied by reference TRBV7-6 and TRBJ2-3, is GAGVSQSPRYKVTKRGQDVALRCDPISGHVSLYWYRQALGQGPEFLTYFNYEAQQDKSGLPNDRFSAERPEGSISTLTIQRTEQRDSAMYRCASSLAGDVDTQYFGPGTRLTVL.